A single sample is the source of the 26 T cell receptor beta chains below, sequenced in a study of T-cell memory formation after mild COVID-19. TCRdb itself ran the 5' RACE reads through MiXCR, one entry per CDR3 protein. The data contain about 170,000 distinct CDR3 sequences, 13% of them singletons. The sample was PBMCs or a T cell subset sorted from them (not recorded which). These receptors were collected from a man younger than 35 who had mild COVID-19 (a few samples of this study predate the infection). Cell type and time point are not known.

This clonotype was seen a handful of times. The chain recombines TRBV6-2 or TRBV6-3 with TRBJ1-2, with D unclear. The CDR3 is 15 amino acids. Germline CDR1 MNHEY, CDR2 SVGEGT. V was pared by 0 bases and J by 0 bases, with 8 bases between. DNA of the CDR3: TGTGCCAGCAGTTACTCCGGGCATTCTAACTATGGCTACACCTTC. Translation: CASSYSGHSNYGYTF.

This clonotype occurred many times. Here the CDR3 reads CASSPRTSGVEFF. CDR3 DNA sequence: TGTGCCAGCAGTCCACGGACTAGCGGGGTAGAGTTCTTC. V gene TRBV27 combines with J gene TRBJ2-1, with 12 bases identical to TRBD2. The CDR3 contains 13 residues. CDR1 is MNHEY, CDR2 SMNVEV, per germline (reference sequence). The ends lost 5 bases at V and 14 bases at J; junction bases unmatched: 7.

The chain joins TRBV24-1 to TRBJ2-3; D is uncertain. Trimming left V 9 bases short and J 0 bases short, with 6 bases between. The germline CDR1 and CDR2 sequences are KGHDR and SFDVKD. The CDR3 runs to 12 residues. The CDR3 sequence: CATGRSTDTQYF. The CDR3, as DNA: TGTGCCACCGGACGGAGCACAGATACGCAGTATTTT.

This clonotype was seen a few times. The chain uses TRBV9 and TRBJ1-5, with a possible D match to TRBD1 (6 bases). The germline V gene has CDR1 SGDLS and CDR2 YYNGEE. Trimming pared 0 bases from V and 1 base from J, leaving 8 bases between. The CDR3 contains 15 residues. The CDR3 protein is CASSVGTGSNQPQHF. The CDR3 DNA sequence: TGTGCCAGCAGCGTAGGAACAGGGAGCAATCAGCCCCAGCATTTT.

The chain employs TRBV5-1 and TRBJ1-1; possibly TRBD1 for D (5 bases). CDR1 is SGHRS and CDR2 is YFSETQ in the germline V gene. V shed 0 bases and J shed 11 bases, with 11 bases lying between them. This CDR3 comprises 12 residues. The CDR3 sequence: CASSLERGTAFF. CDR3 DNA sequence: TGCGCCAGCAGCTTGGAAAGAGGGACCGCTTTCTTT.

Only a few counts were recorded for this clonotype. CDR3 nucleotide sequence: TGTGCCAGCAGCTTAACGTGGACGGAAGATACGCAGTATTTT. This sequence encodes CASSLTWTEDTQYF. The rearrangement uses TRBV7-3 and TRBJ2-3; unclear D gene. Trimming pared 0 bases from V and 5 bases from J, leaving 9 bases between. CDR3 length: 14 amino acids. The germline CDR1 and CDR2 sequences are SGHTA and FQGTGA.

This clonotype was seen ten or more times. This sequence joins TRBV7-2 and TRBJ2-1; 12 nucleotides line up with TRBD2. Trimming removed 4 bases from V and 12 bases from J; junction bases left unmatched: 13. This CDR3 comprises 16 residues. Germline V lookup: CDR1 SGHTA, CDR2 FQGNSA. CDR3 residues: CASSSSGGALVSGQFF. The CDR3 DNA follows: TGTGCCAGCAGCTCTAGCGGGGGGGCCCTTGTGAGCGGGCAGTTCTTC.

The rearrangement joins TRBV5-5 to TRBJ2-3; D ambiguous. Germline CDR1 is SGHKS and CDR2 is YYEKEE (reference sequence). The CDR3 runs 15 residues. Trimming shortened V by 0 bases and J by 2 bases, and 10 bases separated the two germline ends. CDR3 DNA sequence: TGTGCCAGCAGCTTGGCTCGGGCGCTCACAGATACGCAGTATTTT. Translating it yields CASSLARALTDTQYF. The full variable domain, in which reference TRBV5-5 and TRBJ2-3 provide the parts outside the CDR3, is DAGVTQSPTHLIKTRGQQVTLRCSPISGHKSVSWYQQVLGQGPQFIFQYYEKEERGRGNFPDRFSARQFPNYSSELNVNALLLGDSALYLCASSLARALTDTQYFGPGTRLTVL.

In DNA form, the CDR3 reads TGTGCCAGCGGGGGGCCCACAGATACGCAGTATTTT. Amino acids: CASGGPTDTQYF. The J gene is TRBJ2-3, the V gene TRBV6-5; possibly TRBD1 or TRBD2 for D (6 bases each). CDR3 length equals 12 residues. The V end lost 8 bases, the J end lost 2 bases, and 8 bases lay between the germline ends. CDR1 is MNHEY and CDR2 is SVGAGI in the germline V gene.

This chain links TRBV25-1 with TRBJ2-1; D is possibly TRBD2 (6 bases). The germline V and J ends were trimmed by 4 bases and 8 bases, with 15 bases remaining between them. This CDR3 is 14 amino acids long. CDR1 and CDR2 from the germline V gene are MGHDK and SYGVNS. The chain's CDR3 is CASSATPLAYEQFF. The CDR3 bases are TGTGCCAGCAGTGCTACGCCACTAGCCTATGAGCAGTTCTTC.

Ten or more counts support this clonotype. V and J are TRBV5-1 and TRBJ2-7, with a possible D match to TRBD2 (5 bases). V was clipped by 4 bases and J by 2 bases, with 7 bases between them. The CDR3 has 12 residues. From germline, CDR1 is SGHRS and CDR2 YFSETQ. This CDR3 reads CASSPGTYEQYF. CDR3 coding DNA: TGCGCCAGCAGCCCGGGAACCTACGAGCAGTACTTC.

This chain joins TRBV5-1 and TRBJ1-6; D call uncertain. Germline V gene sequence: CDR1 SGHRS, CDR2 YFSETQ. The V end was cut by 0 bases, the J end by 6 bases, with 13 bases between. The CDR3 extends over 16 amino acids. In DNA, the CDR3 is TGCGCCAGCAGCTTGGCCGGGCAGCGGGGTAATTCACCCCTCCACTTT. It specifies CASSLAGQRGNSPLHF.

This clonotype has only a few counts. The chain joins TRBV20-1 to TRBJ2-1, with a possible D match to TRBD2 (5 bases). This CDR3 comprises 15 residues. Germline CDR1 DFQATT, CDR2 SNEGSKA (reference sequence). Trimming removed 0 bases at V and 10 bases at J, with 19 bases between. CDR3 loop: CSARDPSGSVGEQFF. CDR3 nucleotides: TGCAGTGCTAGAGATCCCAGCGGCTCCGTGGGAGAGCAGTTCTTC.

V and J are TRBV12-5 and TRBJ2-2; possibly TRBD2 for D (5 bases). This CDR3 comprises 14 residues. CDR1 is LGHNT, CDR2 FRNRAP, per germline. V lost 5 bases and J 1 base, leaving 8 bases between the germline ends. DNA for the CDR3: TGTGCTAGTGGTCTAGGACTGAACACCGGGGAGCTGTTTTTT. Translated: CASGLGLNTGELFF.

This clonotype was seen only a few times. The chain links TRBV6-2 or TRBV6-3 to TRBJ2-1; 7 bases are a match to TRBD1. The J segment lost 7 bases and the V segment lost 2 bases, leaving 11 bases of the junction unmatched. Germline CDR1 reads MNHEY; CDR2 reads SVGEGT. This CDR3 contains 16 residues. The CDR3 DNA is TGTGCCAGCAGTTACCGCCCAGGGGGTGGTAGGAATGAGCAGTTCTTC. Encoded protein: CASSYRPGGGRNEQFF.

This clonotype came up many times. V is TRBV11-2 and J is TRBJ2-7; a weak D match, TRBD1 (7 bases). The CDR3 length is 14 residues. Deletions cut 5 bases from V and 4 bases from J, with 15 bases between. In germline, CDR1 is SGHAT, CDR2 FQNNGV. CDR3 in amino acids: CASSPRRGPYEQYV. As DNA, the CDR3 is TGTGCCAGCAGCCCCCGGAGGGGGCCATACGAGCAGTACGTC.

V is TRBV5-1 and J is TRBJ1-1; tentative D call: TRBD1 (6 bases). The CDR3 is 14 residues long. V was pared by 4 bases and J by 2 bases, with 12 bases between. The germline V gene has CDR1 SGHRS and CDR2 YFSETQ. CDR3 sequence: CASSPWGGNTEAFF. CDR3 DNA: TGCGCCAGCAGCCCCTGGGGGGGCAACACTGAAGCTTTCTTT.

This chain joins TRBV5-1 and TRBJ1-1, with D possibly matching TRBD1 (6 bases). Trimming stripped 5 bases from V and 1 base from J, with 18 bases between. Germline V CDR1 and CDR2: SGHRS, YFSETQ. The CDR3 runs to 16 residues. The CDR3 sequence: CASRQGYFSRNTEAFF. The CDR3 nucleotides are TGCGCCAGCAGGCAGGGGTATTTCTCTCGGAACACTGAAGCTTTCTTT. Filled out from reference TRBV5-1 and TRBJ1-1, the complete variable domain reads KAGVTQTPRYLIKTRGQQVTLSCSPISGHRSVSWYQQTPGQGLQFLFEYFSETQRNKGNFPGRFSGRQFSNSRSEMNVSTLELGDSALYLCASRQGYFSRNTEAFFGQGTRLTVV.

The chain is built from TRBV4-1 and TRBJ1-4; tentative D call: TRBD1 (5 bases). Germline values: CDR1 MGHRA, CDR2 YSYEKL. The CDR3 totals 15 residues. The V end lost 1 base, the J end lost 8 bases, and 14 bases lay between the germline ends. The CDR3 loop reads CASSQGGGVSEKLFF. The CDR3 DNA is TGCGCCAGCAGCCAAGGGGGCGGGGTCTCGGAAAAACTGTTTTTT.

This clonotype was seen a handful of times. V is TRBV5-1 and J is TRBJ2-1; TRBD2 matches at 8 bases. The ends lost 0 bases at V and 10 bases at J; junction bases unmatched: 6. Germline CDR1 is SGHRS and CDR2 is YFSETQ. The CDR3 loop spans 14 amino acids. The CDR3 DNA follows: TGCGCCAGCAGCTTGGCTAGCGGGCCCAGGGAGCAGTTCTTC. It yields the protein CASSLASGPREQFF.

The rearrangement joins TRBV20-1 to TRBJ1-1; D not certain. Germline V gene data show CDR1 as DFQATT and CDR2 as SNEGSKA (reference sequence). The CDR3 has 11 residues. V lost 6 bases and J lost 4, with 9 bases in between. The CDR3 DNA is TGCAGTGCGCGTCAGGCCACTGAAGCTTTCTTT. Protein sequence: CSARQATEAFF.

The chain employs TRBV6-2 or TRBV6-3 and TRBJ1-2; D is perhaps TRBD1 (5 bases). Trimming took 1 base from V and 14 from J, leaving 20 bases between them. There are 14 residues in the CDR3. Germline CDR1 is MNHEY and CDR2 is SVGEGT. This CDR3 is CASSYFGRQGEETF. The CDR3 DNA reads TGTGCCAGCAGTTACTTTGGGAGGCAGGGCGAAGAAACCTTC.

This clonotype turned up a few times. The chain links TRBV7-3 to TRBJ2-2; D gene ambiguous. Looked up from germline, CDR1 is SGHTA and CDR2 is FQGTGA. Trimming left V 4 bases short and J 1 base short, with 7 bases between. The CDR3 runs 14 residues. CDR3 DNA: TGTGCCAGCAGCTGGATGGAGAACACCGGGGAGCTGTTTTTT. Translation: CASSWMENTGELFF. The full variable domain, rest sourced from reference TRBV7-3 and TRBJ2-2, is GAGVSQTPSNKVTEKGKYVELRCDPISGHTALYWYRQSLGQGPEFLIYFQGTGAADDSGLPNDRFFAVRPEGSVSTLKIQRTERGDSAVYLCASSWMENTGELFFGEGSRLTVL.

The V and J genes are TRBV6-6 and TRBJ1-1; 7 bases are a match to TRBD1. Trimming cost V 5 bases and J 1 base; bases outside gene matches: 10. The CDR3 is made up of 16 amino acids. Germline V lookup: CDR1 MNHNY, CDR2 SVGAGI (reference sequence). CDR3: CASSPTQGRANTEAFF. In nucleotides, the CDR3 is TGTGCCAGCAGTCCTACACAGGGGAGGGCGAACACTGAAGCTTTCTTT.

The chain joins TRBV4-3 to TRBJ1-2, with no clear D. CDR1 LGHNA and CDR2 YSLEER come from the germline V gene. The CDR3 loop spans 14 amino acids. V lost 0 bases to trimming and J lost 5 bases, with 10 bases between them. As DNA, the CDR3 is TGCGCCAGCAGCCAAGACAGGTTACCGTATGGCTACACCTTC. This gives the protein CASSQDRLPYGYTF.

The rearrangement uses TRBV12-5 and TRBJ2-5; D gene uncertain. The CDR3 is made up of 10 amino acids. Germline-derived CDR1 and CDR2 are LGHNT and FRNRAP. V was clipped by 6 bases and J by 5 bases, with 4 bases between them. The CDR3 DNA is TGTGCTAGTGGGGGGGAGACCCAGTACTTC. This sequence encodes CASGGETQYF.